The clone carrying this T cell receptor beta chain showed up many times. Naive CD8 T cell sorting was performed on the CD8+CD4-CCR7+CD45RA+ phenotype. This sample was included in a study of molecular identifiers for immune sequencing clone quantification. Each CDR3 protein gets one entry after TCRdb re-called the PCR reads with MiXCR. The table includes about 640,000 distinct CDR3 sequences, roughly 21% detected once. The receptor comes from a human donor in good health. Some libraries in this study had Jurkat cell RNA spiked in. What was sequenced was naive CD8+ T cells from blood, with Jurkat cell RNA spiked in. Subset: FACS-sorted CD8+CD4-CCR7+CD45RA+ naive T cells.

The CDR3 is CASRAPGGNTEAFF. The CDR3 DNA reads TGCGCCAGCAGGGCGCCAGGGGGAAACACTGAAGCTTTCTTT. This chain uses TRBV5-1 with TRBJ1-1; TRBD1 matches at 7 bases. V was clipped by 5 bases and J by 2 bases; unmatched bases: 6. This CDR3 has 14 amino acids. The germline V gene encodes CDR1 SGHRS and CDR2 YFSETQ. Complete variable domain (other parts from reference TRBV5-1 and TRBJ1-1): KAGVTQTPRYLIKTRGQQVTLSCSPISGHRSVSWYQQTPGQGLQFLFEYFSETQRNKGNFPGRFSGRQFSNSRSEMNVSTLELGDSALYLCASRAPGGNTEAFFGQGTRLTVV.